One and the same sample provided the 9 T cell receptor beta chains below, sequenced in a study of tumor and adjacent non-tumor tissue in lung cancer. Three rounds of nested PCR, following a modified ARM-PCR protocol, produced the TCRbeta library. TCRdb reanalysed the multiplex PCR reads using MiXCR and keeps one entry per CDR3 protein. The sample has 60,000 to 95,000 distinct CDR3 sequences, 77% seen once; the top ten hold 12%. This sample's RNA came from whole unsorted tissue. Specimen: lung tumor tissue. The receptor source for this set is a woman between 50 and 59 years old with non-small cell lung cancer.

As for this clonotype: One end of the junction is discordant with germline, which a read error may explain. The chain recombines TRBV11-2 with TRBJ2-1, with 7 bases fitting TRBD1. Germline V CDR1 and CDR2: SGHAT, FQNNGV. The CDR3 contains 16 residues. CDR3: CTSSLGQFFSYDEQFF. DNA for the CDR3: TGTACCAGCAGCTTGGGACAGTTTTTCAGCTACGATGAGCAGTTCTTC. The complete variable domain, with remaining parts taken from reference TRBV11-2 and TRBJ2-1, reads EAGVAQSPRYKIIEKRQSVAFWCNPISGHATLYWYQQILGQGPKLLIQFQNNGVVDDSQLPKDRFSAERLKGVDSTLKIQPAKLEDSAVYLCTSSLGQFFSYDEQFFGPGTRLTVL.

CDR3 DNA: TGTGCCAGATGCCAAGATGGGACTAGCGGGAGTTATGAGCAGTACTTC. Translated, it gives CARCQDGTSGSYEQYF. This chain joins TRBV4-2 and TRBJ2-7, with 14 bases identical to TRBD2. Germline lookup yields CDR1 LGHNA and CDR2 YNFKEQ. The CDR3 extends over 16 amino acids. V lost 9 bases to trimming and J lost 7 bases; unmatched junction nucleotides: 14.

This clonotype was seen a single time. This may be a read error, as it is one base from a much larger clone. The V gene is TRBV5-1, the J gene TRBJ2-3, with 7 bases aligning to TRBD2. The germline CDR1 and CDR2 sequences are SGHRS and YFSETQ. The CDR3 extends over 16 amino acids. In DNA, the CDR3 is TGCGCCAGCTGCTTGGATGGCGGGAGAAGTCGAGATACGCAGTATTTT. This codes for CASCLDGGRSRDTQYF.

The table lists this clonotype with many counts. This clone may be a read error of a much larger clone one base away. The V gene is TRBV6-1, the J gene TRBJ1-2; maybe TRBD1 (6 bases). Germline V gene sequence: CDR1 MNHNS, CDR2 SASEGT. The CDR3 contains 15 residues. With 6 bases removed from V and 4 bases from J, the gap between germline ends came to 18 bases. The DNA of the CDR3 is TGTGCCAGCAGGCTAGGGCGGGGGGCCGGCTATGGCTACACCTTC. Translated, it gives CASRLGRGAGYGYTF.

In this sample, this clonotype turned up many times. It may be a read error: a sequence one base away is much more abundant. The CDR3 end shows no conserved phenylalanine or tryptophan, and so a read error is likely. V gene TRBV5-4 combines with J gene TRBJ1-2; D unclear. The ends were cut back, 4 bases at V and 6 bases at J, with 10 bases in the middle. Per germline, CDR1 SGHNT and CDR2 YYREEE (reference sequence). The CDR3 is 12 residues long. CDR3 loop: CASSKDFDGYTL. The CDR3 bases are TGTGCCAGCAGCAAGGACTTTGATGGCTACACCCTC.

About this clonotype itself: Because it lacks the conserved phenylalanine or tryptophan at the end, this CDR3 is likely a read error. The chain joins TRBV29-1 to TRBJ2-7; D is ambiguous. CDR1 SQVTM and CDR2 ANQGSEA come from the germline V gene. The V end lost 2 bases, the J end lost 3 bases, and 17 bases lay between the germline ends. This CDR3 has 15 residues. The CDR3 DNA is TGCAGCGTTGAACGATCGGAGACCCCCGTCTACGAGCAGTACTCC. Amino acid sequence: CSVERSETPVYEQYS.

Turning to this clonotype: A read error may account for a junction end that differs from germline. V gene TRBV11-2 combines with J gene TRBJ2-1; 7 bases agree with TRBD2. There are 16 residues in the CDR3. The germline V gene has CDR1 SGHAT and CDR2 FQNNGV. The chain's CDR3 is CVSSLEAGAGHNERFF. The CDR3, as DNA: TGTGTCAGCAGCTTAGAGGCGGGAGCGGGGCACAATGAGCGGTTCTTC.

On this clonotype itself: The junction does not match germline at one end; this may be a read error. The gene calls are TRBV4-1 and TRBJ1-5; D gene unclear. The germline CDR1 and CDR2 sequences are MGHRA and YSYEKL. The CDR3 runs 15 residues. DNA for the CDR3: TGCGCCACCAGCCAAGACGGCGGAACCAATCAGCCCCAGCATTTT. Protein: CATSQDGGTNQPQHF.

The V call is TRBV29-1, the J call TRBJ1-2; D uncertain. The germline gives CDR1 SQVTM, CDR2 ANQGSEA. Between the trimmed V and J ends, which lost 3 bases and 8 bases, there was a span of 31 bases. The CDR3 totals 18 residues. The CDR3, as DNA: TGCAGCGTTGAGCTCCCCGCGGGAAAAGAGGAGAAAGGATGGGGCTACACCTTC. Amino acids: CSVELPAGKEEKGWGYTF.